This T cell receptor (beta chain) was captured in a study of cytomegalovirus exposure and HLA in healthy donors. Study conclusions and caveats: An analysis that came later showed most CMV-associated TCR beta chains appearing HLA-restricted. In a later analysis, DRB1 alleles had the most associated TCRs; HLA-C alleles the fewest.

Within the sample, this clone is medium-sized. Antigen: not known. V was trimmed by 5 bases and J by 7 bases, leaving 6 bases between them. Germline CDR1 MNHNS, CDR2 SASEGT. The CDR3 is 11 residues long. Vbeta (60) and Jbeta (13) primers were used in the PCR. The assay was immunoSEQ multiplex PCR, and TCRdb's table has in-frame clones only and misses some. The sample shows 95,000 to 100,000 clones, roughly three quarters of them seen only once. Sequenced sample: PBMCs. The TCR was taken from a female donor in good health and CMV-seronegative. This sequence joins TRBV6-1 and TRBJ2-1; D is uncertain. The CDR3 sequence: CASSTSNEQFF. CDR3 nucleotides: TGTGCCAGCAGTACCAGTAATGAGCAGTTCTTC.